These 4 T cell receptor beta chains came from one sample sequenced in a study of PD-1 blockade in classical Hodgkin lymphoma. This sample's time point: cycle 4 day 1 (C4D1), after 5 to 7 weeks of nivolumab. Every patient was affected by relapse after autologous stem cell transplantation, while exposure to brentuximab vedotin was not uniform. Only in-frame clones appear in the TCRdb table, and some are missing; sequencing was by immunoSEQ multiplex PCR. The data hold 90,000 to 100,000 clones, with more than 70% observed a single time. This sample comprised peripheral blood mononuclear cells (PBMCs), obtained before the fourth cycle of nivolumab. All receptors come from a human donor with classical Hodgkin lymphoma.

About this clone itself: Germline is not matched at one junction end, which may reflect a read error. The gene calls are TRBV6-6 and TRBJ2-6; 9 bases agree with TRBD1. The germline V gene encodes CDR1 MNHNY and CDR2 SVGAGI (reference sequence). The CDR3 extends over 13 amino acids. In DNA form, the CDR3 reads TGTGCCAGCAGGCCTACAACCGGGACAGGGCTCCGGTTC. It is translated as CASRPTTGTGLRF.

This chain joins TRBV5-1 and TRBJ1-5; no clear D. Germline V lookup: CDR1 SGHRS, CDR2 YFSETQ. The V end was cut by 0 bases, the J end by 4 bases, with 8 bases between. This CDR3 spans 14 amino acids. Here the CDR3 DNA reads TGCGCCAGCAGCTTGGCCGGGTGGAATCAGCCCCAGCATTTT. The encoded protein is CASSLAGWNQPQHF.

The gene calls are TRBV19 and TRBJ2-4; D gene unclear. Germline V gene data show CDR1 as LNHDA and CDR2 as SQIVND (reference sequence). This CDR3 is 14 amino acids long. V gave up 4 bases and J gave up 0 bases, with 7 bases separating them. The CDR3 nucleotides read TGTGCCAGTAGTAAATCCATAGCCAAAAACATTCAGTACTTC. Its protein is CASSKSIAKNIQYF.

The chain recombines TRBV19 with TRBJ1-1; TRBD1 matches 8 bases. CDR1 and CDR2 from the germline V gene are LNHDA and SQIVND (reference sequence). This CDR3 is 12 amino acids long. After removal of 6 bases from V and 6 bases from J, the junction contained 3 bases not matched to a gene. CDR3 loop: CASRPQGAEAFF. As DNA, the CDR3 is TGTGCCAGTAGACCACAGGGGGCTGAAGCTTTCTTT. The full variable domain, in which reference TRBV19 and TRBJ1-1 provide the parts outside the CDR3, is DGGITQSPKYLFRKEGQNVTLSCEQNLNHDAMYWYRQDPGQGLRLIYYSQIVNDFQKGDIAEGYSVSREKKESFPLTVTSAQKNPTAFYLCASRPQGAEAFFGQGTRLTVV.